This T cell receptor beta chain comes out of a study of beta chain features in type 1 diabetes. Expressed TCRB transcripts were sequenced because the entire RNA isolate underwent reverse transcription. Using immunoSEQ multiplex PCR, the repertoire was profiled, and TCRdb retains in-frame clones only, with some absent. The sample carries almost 350,000 clones, around 20% recorded once. Germline V gives CDR1 SGHRS, CDR2 YFSETQ. The CDR3 is 19 residues long. The V gene end was trimmed by 0 bases and the J gene end by 0 bases; junction bases not matched to a gene: 9. The clonotype was recovered from a woman under 30 in good health. The chain couples TRBV5-1 to TRBJ2-6, with TRBD1 matching 7 bases. The material sequenced was naive CD4+ T cells from blood. CDR3 protein: CASSLATGTAFSGANVLTF. For the CDR3, the DNA is TGCGCCAGCAGCTTGGCAACCGGGACAGCCTTCTCTGGGGCCAACGTCCTGACTTTC.